This T cell receptor beta chain was found in a study of vaccination and CD4 T cells after COVID-19 (dated 2022 in TCRdb). Study-level background: Convalescent patients had a positive SARS-CoV-2 result on nasal swab PCR, and of these patients, several had mild disease and one had severe disease. Six males and four females were included in the convalescent cohort, with two Hispanic individuals, seven Caucasians, two Asians and one multiracial person represented. Participants received two doses of either the Pfizer-BioNTech BNT162b2 vaccine (n=8) or the Moderna mRNA-1273 vaccine (n=2). Post-COVID blood samples from convalescent patients were collected a median of roughly 100 days after diagnosis, with a range of roughly 35 to 180 days. Post-vaccine blood samples were collected a median of around 70 days after the second vaccine dose, ranging from roughly 13 to 250 days. For stimulating the cultures, overlapping spike peptide pools were used, derived from SARS-CoV-2 as well as from the common cold coronaviruses HCoV-NL63, HCoV-OC43 and HCoV-229E. As controls, cultures received a CEFX viral epitope pool (the positive control), an HIV-1 Nef peptide pool (the negative control), or no peptide at all. In around 9 COVID-19 convalescent patients and a handful of infection-naive healthy vaccine recipients, researchers compared the spike-specific CD4+ TCR repertoire from before mRNA vaccination with the repertoire from after. What the work shows at the level of the full study, not this receptor alone: The number of convalescent patients in the study was relatively small, and the study did not examine early timepoints following natural infection. An increase in the median number of SARS-CoV-2-reactive clonotypes from around 20 after infection to 35 to 40 after vaccination was observed, but the change was not found to be significant. Nearly all vaccine-specific clones in convalescent patients (304 of 307) were mono-reactive for SARS-CoV-2 spike rather than cross-reactive with common cold coronaviruses. In convalescent patients, a median roughly 87% of post-vaccine SARS-CoV-2-reactive clones were detected only after vaccination, suggesting vaccine-specific priming.

Trimming takes 6 bases off V and 9 bases off J; junction bases not matched to a gene: 14. The germline V gene (reference sequence) gives CDR1 as DFQATT and CDR2 as SNEGSKA. The CDR3 goes from the cysteine to the phenylalanine over 14 residues. Of the read, only the CDR3 DNA is kept; its 42 bases are in frame from base 1. Turning to this clonotype: The specificity of this receptor is unknown. No base quality values were provided; no much bigger clone lies one nucleotide off.

Library construction relied on PCR. DNA from cultured CD4+ T cells underwent TCR sequencing with the Oncomine TCR Beta short-read assay at the Johns Hopkins FTIC core. The QIAamp micro DNA kit was used to extract genomic DNA from the cultured CD4+ T cells. Oncomine TCR Beta libraries made from cultured CD4+ T cells were pooled using unique dual indexes and sequenced on an Illumina iSeq 100. In the paper's pipeline: Non-productive sequences were filtered out, and CDR3s that did not start with C, did not end with F or W, or were shorter than 7 amino acids were discarded. Antigen-specific clonotypes were identified using the MANAFEST web application through comparison of peptide-stimulated wells with reference and other culture wells. For a clone to be called positive, the clone needed an FDR below 0.05, an odds ratio above 5, and a productive frequency above 0.1% in at least two of three replicate wells. A clonotype was classed as cross-reactive if the clonotype showed significant expansion both in SARS-CoV-2 spike wells and in at least one common cold coronavirus spike condition. Using R version 3.6.1, CDR3 homology was evaluated through Levenshtein distances (stringdist) along with unrooted phylogenetic trees (ape). TCRdb passed the public sequencing reads through fastp at Q25 and MiXCR, retaining productive beta sequences. All rows with the same CDR3 protein become a single entry with the most common DNA and genes. TCRdb, not the authors, supplied the V and J calls. The sample records more than 6,500 distinct CDR3 sequences, 50% to 65% of which are singletons. The ten largest clones represent 15% to 20% of the sample.

The label giving this sample's treatment or condition can be read as: approximately nine-day PBMC culture with coronavirus spike peptide pools or control peptides (ViraFEST assay). The ViraFEST assay, used in the study, expanded antigen-specific T cells with peptide pools and then identified the expanded clonotypes through TCR sequencing. The convalescent patients' positive SARS-CoV-2 PCR tests fell between March and December 2020, which was before the Alpha, Beta and Delta variants emerged in the United States. PBMCs were cultured at roughly 1.8 million per well in IMDM supplemented with roughly 5% human AB serum and 9.5 to 10 IU/ml IL-2, with about 10 ug/ml peptide pools added. On days 3 and 7, half of the culture medium was replaced with fresh IL-2-containing medium. Once the cells had been in culture for roughly 11 days, the EasySep CD4+ T cell isolation kit was used to isolate CD4+ T cells by negative selection. Ficoll-Paque Plus gradient centrifugation was used to isolate PBMCs from whole blood, and the isolated PBMCs were then either used fresh or cryopreserved at -140C. Culture conditions were generally each tested in triplicate wells.

This receptor was identified in a human donor who had recovered from COVID-19. Sequencing used CD4+ T cells from blood, cultured in vitro. The chain couples TRBV20-1 to TRBJ1-5; TRBD1 aligns with 7 central bases. The CDR3 amino acid sequence is: CSARQGFNLGPQHF. Read as DNA, the sequence is TGCAGTGCAAGACAGGGTTTCAACCTGGGGCCCCAGCATTTT.